These 6 T cell receptor beta chains were all obtained from the same sample, sequenced in a study of T-cell reconstitution after alpha-beta-depleted transplantation in children. The library targeted TCRbeta and was prepared with unique molecular identifiers. TCRdb re-derived calls from the PCR reads in MiXCR, one entry per CDR3 protein. The sample shows fewer than 550,000 distinct CDR3 sequences, 11% of them seen only once. The sample was PBMCs, mostly from graft donor cells, taken 180 days after TCRalphabeta/CD19-depleted stem cell transplant. The receptors were gathered from a female patient between 2 and 15 years old who had a stem cell transplant for aplastic anemia, so the T cells may come from the graft donor.

This clonotype was seen ten or more times. The rearrangement uses TRBV5-1 and TRBJ2-2; 8 bases map to TRBD2. V was clipped by 0 bases and J by 2 bases; unmatched bases: 6. The CDR3 is 17 amino acids. Germline loops: CDR1 SGHRS, CDR2 YFSETQ. CDR3 loop: CASSLARLAFNTGELFF. The CDR3 nucleotides are TGCGCCAGCAGCTTGGCGAGACTAGCGTTTAACACCGGGGAGCTGTTTTTT.

This chain links TRBV5-4 with TRBJ2-1, with D uncertain. Per the germline V gene, CDR1 is SGHNT and CDR2 is YYREEE (reference sequence). The V and J ends lost 4 bases and 7 bases respectively, with 9 bases between them. CDR3 length: 12 residues. CDR3 DNA sequence: TGTGCCAGCAGCCTCCTGATTAATGAGCAGTTCTTC. Translating it yields CASSLLINEQFF.

Ten or more counts support this clonotype. CDR3 nucleotide sequence: TGCGCCAGCAGTGAGCAGCGGGAAGAGACCCAGTACTTC. The encoded protein is CASSEQREETQYF. The V call is TRBV10-2, the J call TRBJ2-5; tentatively, D is TRBD2 (6 bases). V lost 2 bases to trimming and J lost 3 bases, with 7 bases between them. CDR3 length: 13 residues. In germline, CDR1 is WSHSY, CDR2 SAAADI.

This clonotype has more than one count but fewer than ten. The chain joins TRBV14 to TRBJ2-7; possibly TRBD2 for D (6 bases). Germline V gene data show CDR1 as SGHDN and CDR2 as FVKESK. V lost 3 bases, J lost 4 bases, and 13 bases lay in between. This CDR3 contains 14 residues. The CDR3 region is CASSHSGRQYEQYF. The CDR3 region has the DNA TGTGCCAGCAGCCATTCAGGGAGGCAATACGAGCAGTACTTC.

The J gene is TRBJ2-2, the V gene TRBV20-1; 7 nucleotides align to TRBD1. In germline, CDR1 is DFQATT, CDR2 SNEGSKA (reference sequence). V lost 1 base, J lost 6 bases, and 11 bases stayed unmatched. This CDR3 is 16 amino acids long. As DNA, the CDR3 is TGCAGTGCTAGAGGTTTGCGGAACAGGGGCCCCGGGGAGCTGTTTTTT. Protein: CSARGLRNRGPGELFF.

This sequence joins TRBV15 and TRBJ2-7, with D unclear. Germline V gene sequence: CDR1 LNHNV, CDR2 YYDKDF (reference sequence). V gave up 2 bases and J gave up 0 bases, with 11 bases separating them. This CDR3 is 15 amino acids long. The CDR3 region is CATSRRLPSSYEQYF. CDR3 bases: TGTGCCACCAGCAGAAGACTCCCGAGCTCCTACGAGCAGTACTTC.